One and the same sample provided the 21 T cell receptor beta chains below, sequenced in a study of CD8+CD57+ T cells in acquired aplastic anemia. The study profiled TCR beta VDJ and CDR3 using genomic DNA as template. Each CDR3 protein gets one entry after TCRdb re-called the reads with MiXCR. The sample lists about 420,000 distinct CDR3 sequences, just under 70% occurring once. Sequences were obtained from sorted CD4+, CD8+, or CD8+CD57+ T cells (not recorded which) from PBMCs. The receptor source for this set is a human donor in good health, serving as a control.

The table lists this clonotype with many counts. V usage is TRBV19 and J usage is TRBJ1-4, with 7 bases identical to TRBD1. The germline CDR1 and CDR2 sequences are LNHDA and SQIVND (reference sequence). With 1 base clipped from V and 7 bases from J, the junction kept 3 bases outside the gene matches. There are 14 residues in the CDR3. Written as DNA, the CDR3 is TGTGCCAGTAGTATAGGACAGGGCGTTGAAAAACTGTTTTTT. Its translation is CASSIGQGVEKLFF.

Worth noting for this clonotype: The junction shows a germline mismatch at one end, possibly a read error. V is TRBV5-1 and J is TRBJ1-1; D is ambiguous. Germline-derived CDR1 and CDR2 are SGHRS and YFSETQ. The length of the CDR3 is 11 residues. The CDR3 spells CASSLAEGNDF. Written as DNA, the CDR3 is TGCGCCAGCAGCTTGGCCGAGGGAAATGACTTT.

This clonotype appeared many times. CDR3 region: CASSYKGGSDTEAFF. Here the CDR3 DNA reads TGCGCCAGCAGTTACAAAGGGGGCTCAGACACTGAAGCTTTCTTT. The chain has TRBV4-1 and TRBJ1-1; 7 nucleotides line up with TRBD1. This CDR3 has 15 residues. Germline loops: CDR1 MGHRA, CDR2 YSYEKL. J was trimmed by 3 bases and V by 6 bases; bases with no gene match: 10.

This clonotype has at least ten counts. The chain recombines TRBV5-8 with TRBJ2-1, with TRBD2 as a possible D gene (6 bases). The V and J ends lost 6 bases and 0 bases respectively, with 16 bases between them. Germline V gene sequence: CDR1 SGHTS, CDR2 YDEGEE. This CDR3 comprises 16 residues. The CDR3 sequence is CASNSFSGSSYNEQFF. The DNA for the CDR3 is TGTGCCAGCAACTCCTTTAGCGGTAGCTCCTACAATGAGCAGTTCTTC. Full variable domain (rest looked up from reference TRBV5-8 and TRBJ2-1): EAGVTQSPTHLIKTRGQQATLRCSPISGHTSVYWYQQALGLGLQFLLWYDEGEERNRGNFPPRFSGRQFPNYSSELNVNALELEDSALYLCASNSFSGSSYNEQFFGPGTRLTVL.

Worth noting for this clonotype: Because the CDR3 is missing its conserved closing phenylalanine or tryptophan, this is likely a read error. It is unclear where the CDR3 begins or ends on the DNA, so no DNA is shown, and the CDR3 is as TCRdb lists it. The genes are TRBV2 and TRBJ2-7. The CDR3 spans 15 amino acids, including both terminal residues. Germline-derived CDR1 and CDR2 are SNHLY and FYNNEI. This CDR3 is CASSLNGPDTQYFDP.

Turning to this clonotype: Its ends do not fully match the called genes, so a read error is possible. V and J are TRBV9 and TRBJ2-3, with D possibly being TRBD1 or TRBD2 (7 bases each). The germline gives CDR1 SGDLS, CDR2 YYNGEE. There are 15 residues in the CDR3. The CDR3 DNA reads TGCGCCAGCAGGGGGGAGGGGGGCGTCACAGATGCGCAGTATTTT. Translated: CASRGEGGVTDAQYF.

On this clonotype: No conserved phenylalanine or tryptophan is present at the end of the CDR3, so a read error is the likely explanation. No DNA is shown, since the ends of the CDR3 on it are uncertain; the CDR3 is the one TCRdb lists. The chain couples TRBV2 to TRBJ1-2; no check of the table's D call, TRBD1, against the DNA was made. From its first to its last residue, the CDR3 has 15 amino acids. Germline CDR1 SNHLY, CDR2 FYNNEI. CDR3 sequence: CASSPSRGNEQYFAP.

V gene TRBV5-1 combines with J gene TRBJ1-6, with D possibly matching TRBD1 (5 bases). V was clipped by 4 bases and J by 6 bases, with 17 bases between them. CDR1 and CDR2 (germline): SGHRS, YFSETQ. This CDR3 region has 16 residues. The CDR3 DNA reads TGCGCCAGCAGCATAGGACTAGCGGGGGGTAATTCACCCCTCCACTTT. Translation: CASSIGLAGGNSPLHF.

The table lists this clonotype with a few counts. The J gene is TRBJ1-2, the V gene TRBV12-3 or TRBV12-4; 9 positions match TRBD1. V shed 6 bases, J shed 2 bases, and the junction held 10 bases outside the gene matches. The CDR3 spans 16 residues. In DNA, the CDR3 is TGTGCCAGCAGCAGCCATGGGACAGGGACAAACTATGGCTACACCTTC. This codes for CASSSHGTGTNYGYTF.

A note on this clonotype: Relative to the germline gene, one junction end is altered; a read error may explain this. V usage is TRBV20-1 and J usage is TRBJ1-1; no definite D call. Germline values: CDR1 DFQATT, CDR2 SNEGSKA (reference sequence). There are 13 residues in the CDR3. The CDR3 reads CSVEGHGNSEAFF. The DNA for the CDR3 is TGCAGCGTTGAAGGGCACGGGAACTCTGAAGCTTTCTTT.

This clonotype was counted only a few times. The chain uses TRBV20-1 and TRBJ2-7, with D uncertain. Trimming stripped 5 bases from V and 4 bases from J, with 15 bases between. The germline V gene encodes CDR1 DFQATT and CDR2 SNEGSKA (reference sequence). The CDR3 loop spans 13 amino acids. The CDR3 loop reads CSAVYPDEYEQYF. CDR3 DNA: TGCAGTGCTGTCTACCCGGACGAGTACGAGCAGTACTTC.

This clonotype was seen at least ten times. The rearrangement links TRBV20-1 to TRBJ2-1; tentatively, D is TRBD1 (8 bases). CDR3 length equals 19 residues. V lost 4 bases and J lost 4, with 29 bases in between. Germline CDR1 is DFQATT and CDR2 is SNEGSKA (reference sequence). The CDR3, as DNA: TGCAGTGCTACGGGGGGCGGACAGGGTTTCGATCTATGGTACAATGAGCAGTTCTTC. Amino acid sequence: CSATGGGQGFDLWYNEQFF.

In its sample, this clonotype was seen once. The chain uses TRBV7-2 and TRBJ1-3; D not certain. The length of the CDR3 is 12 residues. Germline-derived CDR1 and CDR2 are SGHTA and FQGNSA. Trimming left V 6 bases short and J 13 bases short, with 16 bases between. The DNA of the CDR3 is TGTGCCAGCAGTGCATTCCCGGGGAGGATATATTTT. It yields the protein CASSAFPGRIYF.

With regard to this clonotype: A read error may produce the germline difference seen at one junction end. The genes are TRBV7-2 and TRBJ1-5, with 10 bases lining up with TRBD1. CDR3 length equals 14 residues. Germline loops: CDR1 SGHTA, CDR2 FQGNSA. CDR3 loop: CASSRTVDRGLAKF. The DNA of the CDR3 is TGTGCCAGCAGCCGGACCGTCGACAGGGGGCTGGCCAAGTTT.

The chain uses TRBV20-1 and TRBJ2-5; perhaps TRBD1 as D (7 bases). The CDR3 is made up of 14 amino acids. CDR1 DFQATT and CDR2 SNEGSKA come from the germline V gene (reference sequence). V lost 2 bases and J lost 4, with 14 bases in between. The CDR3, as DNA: TGCAGTGCTAGACTCCCAGGGGGAGGAGAGACCCAGTACTTC. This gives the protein CSARLPGGGETQYF.

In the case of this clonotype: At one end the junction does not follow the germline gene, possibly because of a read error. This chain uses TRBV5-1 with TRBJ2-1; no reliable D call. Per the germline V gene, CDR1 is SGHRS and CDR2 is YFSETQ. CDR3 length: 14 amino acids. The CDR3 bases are TGTGCCAGCAACCGCCGGAGAATCTACAATGAGCAGTTCTTC. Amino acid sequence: CASNRRRIYNEQFF.

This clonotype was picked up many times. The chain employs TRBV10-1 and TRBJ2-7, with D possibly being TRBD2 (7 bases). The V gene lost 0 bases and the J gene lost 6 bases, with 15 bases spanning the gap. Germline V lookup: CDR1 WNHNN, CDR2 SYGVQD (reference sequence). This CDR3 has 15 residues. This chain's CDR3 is CASSESGGGFGEQYF. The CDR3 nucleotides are TGCGCCAGCAGTGAGTCTGGGGGGGGCTTCGGCGAGCAGTACTTC.

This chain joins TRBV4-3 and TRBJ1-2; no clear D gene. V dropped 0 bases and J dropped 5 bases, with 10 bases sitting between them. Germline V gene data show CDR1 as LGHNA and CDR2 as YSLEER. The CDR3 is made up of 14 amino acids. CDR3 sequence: CASSQDCIGYGYTF. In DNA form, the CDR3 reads TGCGCCAGCAGCCAAGATTGCATCGGGTATGGCTACACCTTC.

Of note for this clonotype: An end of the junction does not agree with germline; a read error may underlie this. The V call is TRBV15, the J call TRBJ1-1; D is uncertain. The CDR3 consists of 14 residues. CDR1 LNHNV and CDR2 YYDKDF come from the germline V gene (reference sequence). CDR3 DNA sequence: TGCGCCACCAGCCAAGACCGGGAAGAGAATGAAGCTTTCTTC. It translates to CATSQDREENEAFF. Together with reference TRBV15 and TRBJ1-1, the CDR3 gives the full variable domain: DAMVIQNPRYQVTQFGKPVTLSCSQTLNHNVMYWYQQKSSQAPKLLFHYYDKDFNNEADTPDNFQSRRPNTSFCFLDIRSPGLGDTAMYLCATSQDREENEAFFGQGTRLTVV.

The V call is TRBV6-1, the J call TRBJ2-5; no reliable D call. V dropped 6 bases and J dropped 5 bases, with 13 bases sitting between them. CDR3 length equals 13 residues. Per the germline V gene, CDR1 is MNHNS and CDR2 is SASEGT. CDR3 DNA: TGTGCCAGCAGCTCCAGGACGTCGGAGACCCAGTACTTC. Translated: CASSSRTSETQYF.

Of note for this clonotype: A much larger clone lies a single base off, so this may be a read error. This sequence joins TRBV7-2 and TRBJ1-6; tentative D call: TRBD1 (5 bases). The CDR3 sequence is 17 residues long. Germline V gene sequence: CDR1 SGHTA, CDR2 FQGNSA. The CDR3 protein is CASSQDIWGEGNPPLHF. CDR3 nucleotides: TGCGCCAGCAGCCAAGATATATGGGGGGAAGGTAATCCACCCCTCCACTTT. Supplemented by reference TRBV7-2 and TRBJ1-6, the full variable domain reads GAGVSQSPSNKVTEKGKDVELRCDPISGHTALYWYRQSLGQGLEFLIYFQGNSAPDKSGLPSDRFSAERTGGSVSTLTIQRTQQEDSAVYLCASSQDIWGEGNPPLHFGNGTRLTVT.